These T cell receptor beta chains were read from a single sample in a study of blood T cell repertoires in COVID-19. Clones were read by immunoSEQ multiplex PCR, and TCRdb kept only the in-frame ones, dropping some. The table records around 170,000 clones, around 83% of them present only once. Sequencing input: peripheral blood. The receptors shown here come from a human donor in a cohort sampled during active COVID-19. The CDR3 runs from the conserved cysteine through the conserved F or W. The D gene is left open where the match is weak. The listing skips clone size in some rows; elsewhere it reads once, few, many or a size class.

.	TRBJ2-7	TRBV9	.	14	CASSLTQEAYEQYF	TGTGCCAGCAGCCTAACGCAGGAGGCCTACGAGCAGTACTTC
.	TRBJ2-7	TRBV11-2	TRBD1	17	CASSLEGAGQGAREQYF	TGTGCCAGCAGCTTAGAAGGGGCTGGGCAGGGGGCACGGGAGCAGTACTTC
few	TRBJ2-3	TRBV5-1	TRBD2	15	CASSSSLTSGSTQYF	TGCGCCAGCAGCTCCTCCCTGACTAGCGGGTCTACTCAGTATTTT
.	TRBJ2-7	TRBV3-1/TRBV3-2	TRBD1	16	CASSRGEGQGRDEQYF	TGTGCCAGCAGCCGGGGAGAGGGACAGGGGCGCGACGAGCAGTACTTC
.	TRBJ2-7	TRBV5-1	.	15	CASSREGLSPYEQYF	TGCGCCAGCAGCCGTGAGGGCCTCAGCCCCTACGAGCAGTACTTC
.	TRBJ2-7	TRBV29-1	.	13	CSVVLSQGGEQYF	TGCAGCGTTGTGTTGTCGCAGGGAGGCGAGCAGTACTTC
.	TRBJ2-7	TRBV19	.	14	CASSPRRAYNEQYF	TGTGCCAGTAGCCCCCGCAGGGCATACAACGAGCAGTACTTC
.	TRBJ1-3	TRBV27	.	14	CASSPWGGGNTIYF	TGTGCCAGCAGTCCCTGGGGCGGTGGAAACACCATATATTTT
.	TRBJ2-7	TRBV5-1	.	14	CASSLEDRSYEQYF	TGCGCCAGCAGCTTGGAAGATCGGTCTTACGAGCAGTACTTC
few	TRBJ2-1	TRBV7-6	TRBD1	17	CASSLWLGQGTYNEQFF	TGTGCCAGCAGCTTATGGCTGGGACAGGGAACCTACAATGAGCAGTTCTTC
.	TRBJ1-1	TRBV11-2	TRBD1	13	CASSQTGVTEAFF	TGTGCCAGCAGCCAAACAGGGGTTACTGAAGCTTTCTTT
.	TRBJ2-7	TRBV4-3	.	15	CASSQLRDTNYEQYF	TGCGCCAGCAGCCAACTTCGGGACACTAACTACGAGCAGTACTTC
.	TRBJ2-6	TRBV3-1/TRBV3-2	.	16	CASSLDRFSGANVLTF	TGTGCCAGCAGCCTCGACAGATTCTCTGGGGCCAACGTCCTGACTTTC
.	TRBJ1-3	TRBV7-8	.	17	CASSSRHASKSGNTIYF	TGTGCCAGCAGCTCCCGACACGCCAGCAAGTCTGGAAACACCATATATTTT
.	TRBJ1-3	TRBV7-9	.	14	CASSLEGGGNTIYF	TGTGCCAGCAGCTTGGAGGGTGGTGGAAACACCATATATTTT
.	TRBJ1-1	TRBV10-3	.	13	CAISDAGYTEAFF	TGTGCCATCAGTGACGCAGGGTACACTGAAGCTTTCTTT
.	TRBJ2-2	TRBV6-6	TRBD1	14	CASSQTGAAGELFF	TGTGCCAGCAGTCAGACAGGGGCGGCCGGGGAGCTGTTTTTT
.	TRBJ1-2	TRBV13	.	14	CASSLDSGMDGYTF	TGTGCCAGCAGCTTAGATTCAGGGATGGATGGCTACACCTTC
once	TRBJ1-2	TRBV28	TRBD1	15	CASSLGTGMRYGYTF	TGTGCCAGCAGCCTCGGGACAGGGATGCGCTATGGCTACACCTTC
few	TRBJ1-1	TRBV10-1	TRBD1	13	CASKPGQGSIAFF	TGCGCCAGCAAACCGGGACAGGGTTCCATAGCTTTCTTT
.	TRBJ2-7	TRBV19	TRBD2	15	CASSQGTSGRVQQYF	TGTGCCAGTAGTCAAGGGACTAGCGGGAGGGTACAGCAGTACTTC